What follows are 23 T cell receptor beta chains derived from one specimen sequenced in a study of CD8 T cells in Susac syndrome. Reverse transcription used roughly 0.45 to 1 ug RNA and random hexamers. A single record per CDR3 protein comes from TCRdb applying MiXCR to the immunoSEQ multiplex PCR reads. The repertoire has roughly 130,000 distinct CDR3 sequences, roughly 95% of them found once; the top ten carry about 0.11%. Sequencing was done on a sample of CD4+ T cells from PBMCs. The receptors come from a human donor with multiple sclerosis.

The gene calls are TRBV9 and TRBJ2-7; 12 bases map to TRBD1. CDR3 length: 20 amino acids. The V segment lost 4 bases and the J segment 4 bases; nucleotides outside the gene matches: 21. Germline V gives CDR1 SGDLS, CDR2 YYNGEE. The CDR3 protein is CASSPHTPTAGTGGSYEQYF. DNA for the CDR3: TGTGCCAGCAGCCCCCACACCCCTACTGCGGGGACAGGGGGCAGTTACGAGCAGTACTTC.

The V gene is TRBV5-1, the J gene TRBJ1-1; D not certain. Trimming pared 0 bases from V and 1 base from J, leaving 7 bases between. The CDR3 runs 14 residues. Germline loops: CDR1 SGHRS, CDR2 YFSETQ. The DNA of the CDR3 is TGCGCCAGCAGCTTGGTGGCAGAGAACACTGAAGCTTTCTTT. Translated, it gives CASSLVAENTEAFF.

This rearrangement joins TRBV30 to TRBJ1-1; TRBD1 is a possible D gene (5 bases). The CDR3 spans 14 residues. The germline CDR1 and CDR2 sequences are GTSNPN and SVGIG (reference sequence). Between the trimmed V and J ends, which lost 3 bases and 1 base, there was a span of 12 bases. The CDR3 region is CAWSVGGTNTEAFF. The DNA of the CDR3 is TGTGCCTGGAGCGTCGGGGGGACGAACACTGAAGCTTTCTTT.

The chain links TRBV12-3 or TRBV12-4 to TRBJ2-3; D uncertain. The CDR3 loop spans 16 amino acids. The V gene lost 6 bases and the J gene lost 0 bases, with 16 bases spanning the gap. The CDR3, as DNA: TGTGCCAGCAGCCTACGGAGACTCGCTAGCACAGATACGCAGTATTTT. The encoded protein is CASSLRRLASTDTQYF.

The chain is built from TRBV27 and TRBJ2-1; 7 bases agree with TRBD2. CDR1 and CDR2 from the germline V gene are MNHEY and SMNVEV (reference sequence). CDR3 size: 14 residues. With V trimmed by 6 bases and J by 5 bases, 7 bases remained unmatched. The CDR3 reads CASSNRDYHNEQFF. CDR3 DNA sequence: TGTGCCAGCAGCAACCGGGACTACCACAATGAGCAGTTCTTC.

The chain carries TRBV20-1 and TRBJ2-1, with 10 bases lining up with TRBD2. The germline V gene has CDR1 DFQATT and CDR2 SNEGSKA (reference sequence). Losses at the gene ends were 5 bases for V and 4 bases for J; bases not matched to a gene: 5. This CDR3 comprises 14 residues. As DNA, the CDR3 is TGCAGTGCTCAGAGCGGGAGGGGGTACAATGAGCAGTTCTTC. It encodes CSAQSGRGYNEQFF.

V and J are TRBV20-1 and TRBJ2-1; tentatively, D is TRBD2 (5 bases). CDR3 length: 11 amino acids. Germline values: CDR1 DFQATT, CDR2 SNEGSKA (reference sequence). Deletions cut 3 bases from V and 10 bases from J, with 10 bases between. This chain's CDR3 is CSASPGVEQFF. The CDR3 DNA sequence: TGCAGTGCTAGCCCCGGGGTAGAGCAGTTCTTC.

The gene calls are TRBV3-1 and TRBJ1-5, with TRBD1 identical over 7 bases. From germline, CDR1 is LGHDT and CDR2 YNNKEL (reference sequence). The CDR3 is 12 residues long. V lost 1 base and J lost 12; bases outside the gene matches: 3. The CDR3, as DNA: TGTGCCAGCAGCCAAGGCCAGGGGGTCCAGCATTTT. Protein: CASSQGQGVQHF.

In DNA form, the CDR3 reads TGTGCCACCACCCCTGAAGGGGAGCTGTTTTTT. Its translation: CATTPEGELFF. The chain couples TRBV7-2 to TRBJ2-2; D remains ambiguous. Trimming cost V 10 bases and J 8 bases, with 11 bases left between them. Germline loops: CDR1 SGHTA, CDR2 FQGNSA. The CDR3 has 11 amino acids.

The chain uses TRBV5-1 and TRBJ2-5; possibly TRBD1 for D (5 bases). Germline V gives CDR1 SGHRS, CDR2 YFSETQ. The V end was cut by 4 bases, the J end by 3 bases, with 13 bases between. This CDR3 has 14 amino acids. The CDR3 region is CASSQLDTKETQYF. The CDR3 coding sequence is TGCGCCAGCAGCCAATTGGACACAAAAGAGACCCAGTACTTC.

The chain employs TRBV20-1 and TRBJ1-1, with D maybe TRBD1 (5 bases). Germline-derived CDR1 and CDR2 are DFQATT and SNEGSKA (reference sequence). This CDR3 has 15 amino acids. V gave up 6 bases and J gave up 4 bases, with 21 bases separating them. The CDR3 spells CSAPRGRYRGTEAFF. The CDR3 DNA reads TGCAGTGCGCCGAGGGGTCGGTATAGGGGCACTGAAGCTTTCTTT.

Written as DNA, the CDR3 is TGCAGTGCGAGGACGGACATAGGGGAGCAGTACTTC. Translation: CSARTDIGEQYF. The J gene is TRBJ2-7, the V gene TRBV20-1; D is possibly TRBD1 (5 bases). The ends were cut back, 6 bases at V and 7 bases at J, with 16 bases in the middle. CDR1 and CDR2 from the germline V gene are DFQATT and SNEGSKA (reference sequence). This CDR3 has 12 amino acids.

CDR3 nucleotides: TGCGCCAGCAGCACGGGACTGCTTAGCGGGGACCTCTACGAGCAGTACTTC. Protein sequence: CASSTGLLSGDLYEQYF. The chain is built from TRBV5-1 and TRBJ2-7, with TRBD2 matching over 8 bases. Germline V gene sequence: CDR1 SGHRS, CDR2 YFSETQ. J was trimmed by 3 bases and V by 4 bases; bases with no gene match: 15. The CDR3 sequence is 17 residues long.

This chain uses TRBV29-1 with TRBJ2-3, with 11 nucleotides matching TRBD2. Germline-derived CDR1 and CDR2 are SQVTM and ANQGSEA. This CDR3 is 14 amino acids long. Losses at the gene ends were 6 bases for V and 5 bases for J; bases not matched to a gene: 7. The CDR3 reads CSVRSGGALDTQYF. The CDR3 nucleotides read TGCAGCGTCCGTAGCGGGGGGGCCCTAGATACGCAGTATTTT.

The chain couples TRBV7-6 to TRBJ2-7; 7 bases agree with TRBD2. CDR3 length equals 14 residues. In germline, CDR1 is SGHVS, CDR2 FNYEAQ. Trimming removed 4 bases from V and 2 bases from J; junction bases left unmatched: 5. The CDR3 DNA reads TGTGCCAGCAGCTGGGACTACCAAACCTACGAGCAGTACTTC. It translates to CASSWDYQTYEQYF.

V usage is TRBV24-1 and J usage is TRBJ1-1; D remains unclear. The CDR3 runs 12 residues. V lost 4 bases and J 7 bases, leaving 9 bases between the germline ends. Germline V gives CDR1 KGHDR, CDR2 SFDVKD. CDR3 amino acids: CATSDRSNEAFF. Written as DNA, the CDR3 is TGTGCCACCAGTGACAGATCAAATGAAGCTTTCTTT.

This chain uses TRBV3-1 with TRBJ2-7; the match to TRBD1 covers 11 bases. Germline lookup yields CDR1 LGHDT and CDR2 YNNKEL (reference sequence). CDR3 length: 12 residues. Trimming removed 3 bases from V and 12 bases from J; junction bases left unmatched: 4. CDR3 amino acids: CASSHGTGGPYF. CDR3 bases: TGTGCCAGCAGCCACGGGACAGGGGGACCGTACTTC.

The rearrangement uses TRBV3-1 and TRBJ2-7, with 10 bases that match TRBD2. CDR3 length: 15 residues. The germline V gene encodes CDR1 LGHDT and CDR2 YNNKEL (reference sequence). The V gene end was trimmed by 0 bases and the J gene end by 6 bases; junction bases not matched to a gene: 5. The CDR3 here is CASSQDRPSGGEQYF. The CDR3 DNA sequence: TGTGCCAGCAGCCAAGATCGGCCTAGCGGGGGCGAGCAGTACTTC.

This clonotype was seen just once. V and J are TRBV6-5 and TRBJ2-1; possibly TRBD2 for D (5 bases). Trimming stripped 3 bases from V and 5 bases from J, with 20 bases between. CDR1 MNHEY and CDR2 SVGAGI come from the germline V gene. The CDR3 has 17 residues. The CDR3 reads CASSYSRAGKTNNEQFF. The CDR3 DNA is TGTGCCAGCAGTTATTCGCGGGCGGGTAAAACTAACAATGAGCAGTTCTTC.

This chain joins TRBV27 and TRBJ1-5; 7 positions agree with TRBD1. The V gene end was trimmed by 7 bases and the J gene end by 6 bases; junction bases not matched to a gene: 12. This CDR3 region has 15 residues. CDR1 and CDR2 from the germline V gene are MNHEY and SMNVEV (reference sequence). The CDR3 DNA reads TGTGCCAGCAAGCAAACAACAGGGGTAGGTCAGCCCCAGCATTTT. It specifies CASKQTTGVGQPQHF.

This rearrangement joins TRBV12-3 or TRBV12-4 to TRBJ2-3; D unresolved. This CDR3 is built from 15 residues. Between the trimmed V and J ends, which lost 1 base and 0 bases, there was a span of 8 bases. The CDR3, as DNA: TGTGCCAGCAGTTTAGGTGCCGGTAGCACAGATACGCAGTATTTT. Protein: CASSLGAGSTDTQYF.

The V call is TRBV29-1, the J call TRBJ2-3; D unresolved. V dropped 4 bases and J dropped 2 bases, with 7 bases sitting between them. The CDR3 spans 12 residues. Germline values: CDR1 SQVTM, CDR2 ANQGSEA. As DNA, the CDR3 is TGCAGCGTTGGGCACCTCACAGATACGCAGTATTTT. Protein product: CSVGHLTDTQYF.

The chain combines TRBV12-3 or TRBV12-4 with TRBJ1-6; the match to TRBD1 covers 7 bases. The junction had 3 bases not matched to a gene; V was cut back by 6 bases and J by 10 bases. This CDR3 contains 12 residues. CDR3 loop: CASRTGSSPLHF. The CDR3 DNA follows: TGTGCCAGCAGGACAGGGTCATCACCCCTCCACTTT.